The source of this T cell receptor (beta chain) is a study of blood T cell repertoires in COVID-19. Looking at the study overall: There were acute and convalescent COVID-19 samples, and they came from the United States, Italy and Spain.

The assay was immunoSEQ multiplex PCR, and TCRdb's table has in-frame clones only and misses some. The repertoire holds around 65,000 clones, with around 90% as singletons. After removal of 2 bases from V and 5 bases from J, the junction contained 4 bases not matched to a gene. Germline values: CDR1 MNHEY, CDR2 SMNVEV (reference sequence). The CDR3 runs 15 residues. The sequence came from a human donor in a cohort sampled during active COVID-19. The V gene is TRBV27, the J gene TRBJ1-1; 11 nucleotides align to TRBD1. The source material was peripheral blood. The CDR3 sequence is CASSLKGQGGTEAFF. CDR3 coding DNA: TGTGCCAGCAGTTTAAAGGGACAGGGGGGGACTGAAGCTTTCTTT.